The sequence of this T cell receptor beta chain was determined in a study of identifying expanded T cells in peripheral blood. Study-level results: Over about two and four weeks, about 15 and 18 clones changed, versus approximately 1.1 between replicates. Variance in clone template counts between approximately two-week samples significantly increased with total template count across all healthy donors.

Healthy donors had no documented immune events, such as infections, while sampled. Libraries were prepared by immunoSEQ multiplex PCR; TCRdb keeps only in-frame clonotypes and omits some of them. The sample includes approximately 130,000 clones, 70% to 90% of them seen just once. In germline, CDR1 is LNHDA, CDR2 SQIVND (reference sequence). Trimming cost V 1 base and J 3 bases; bases outside gene matches: 1. The CDR3 is 14 amino acids. Note on this clone: What it recognizes is unknown.

J is TRBJ1-2 and V is TRBV19, with 8 bases fitting TRBD1. The sample was blood. The source is a person aged 18 to 70 in good health. The CDR3 reads CASSIGDRYYGYTF. In DNA, the CDR3 is TGTGCCAGTAGTATAGGGGACAGGTACTATGGCTACACCTTC.